Detailed here is one T cell receptor (beta chain). Trimming took 2 bases from V and 3 from J; bases not matched to a gene: 7. Per germline, CDR1 LGHNA and CDR2 YSLEER. CDR3 length: 15 residues. The entry originates in a study of T cells after yellow fever vaccination. Study details: SMART-Seq v4 Ultra Low Input prepared the low-cell-number fractions.

TCRdb re-derived calls from the 5' RACE reads in MiXCR, one entry per CDR3 protein. The repertoire holds nearly 550,000 distinct CDR3 sequences, with over 15% as singletons. The sample here was PBMCs, taken 15 days after the yellow fever booster vaccination. The sequence was collected from a young man who received the YFV17D yellow fever vaccine. The chain uses TRBV4-3 and TRBJ2-7; 7 bases agree with TRBD2. The CDR3 here is CASSQQAGILYEQYF. The CDR3 region has the DNA TGCGCCAGCAGCCAACAAGCGGGAATCCTCTACGAGCAGTACTTC.